This T cell receptor (beta chain) was obtained from a study of shared clonotypes between healthy human individuals. Study-level background: Researchers drew samples from two women and a few men aged 18 to 49.

Memory CD4+ cells were the fraction left after CD45RA+ naive selection. Measured with immunoSEQ multiplex PCR; TCRdb has only the in-frame clones, and not every one. This sample has some 2.1 million clones, with roughly 95% found just once. The CDR3 length is 15 residues. Germline CDR1 SGHTA, CDR2 FQGNSA. Trimming left V 3 bases short and J 1 base short, with 10 bases between. Details on this clone: Its specificity is not known.

Findings and caveats of the study: It was observed that 5% to 6% of naive CD4 clonotypes were shared across several donors. Clonotypes shared by all four donors outscored non-shared clonotypes in generation probability.

The TCR was taken from a man aged 18 to 29 in good health. V and J are TRBV7-2 and TRBJ2-1; D call uncertain. What was sequenced was naive CD4+ T cells sorted from blood. Sample subset: CD45RA+ positively selected. The CDR3: CASSLTQLSYNEQFF. DNA of the CDR3: TGTGCCAGCAGCTTGACCCAGTTATCCTACAATGAGCAGTTCTTC.